A selection of T cell receptor beta chains follows, all from one sample in a study of regulatory T cells in long-lasting Graves disease. TCRdb reprocessed the multiplex PCR reads with MiXCR, giving one entry per CDR3 protein. In the table there are around 430,000 distinct CDR3 sequences, approximately 23% of which are singletons. The source was peripheral blood mononuclear cells (PBMCs), collected when the disease was refractory, from a patient treated with antithyroid drugs. The receptors were gathered from a female donor with Graves disease. The CDR3 runs from the conserved cysteine through the conserved F or W. Each record gives: J gene, V gene, CDR3 protein.

J gene: TRBJ1-1; V gene: TRBV28; CDR3 protein: CASSLMQGGDTEAFF
J gene: TRBJ1-2; V gene: TRBV19; CDR3 protein: CASRPGGEGYTF
J gene: TRBJ1-1; V gene: TRBV14; CDR3 protein: CASSTQIGTEAFF
J gene: TRBJ2-5; V gene: TRBV5-1; CDR3 protein: CASSLGVGPYQETQYF
J gene: TRBJ1-5; V gene: TRBV27; CDR3 protein: CASSLRGRGQPQHF
J gene: TRBJ2-5; V gene: TRBV20-1; CDR3 protein: CSARDLGLAQETQYF
J gene: TRBJ1-1; V gene: TRBV20-1; CDR3 protein: CSASTQGDTEAFF
J gene: TRBJ1-2; V gene: TRBV30; CDR3 protein: CAWSDGRGDGYTF
J gene: TRBJ2-1; V gene: TRBV7-3; CDR3 protein: CASSPTSGGGNEQFF
J gene: TRBJ1-6; V gene: TRBV3-1; CDR3 protein: CASSRTGGIGSPLHF
J gene: TRBJ2-3; V gene: TRBV5-5; CDR3 protein: CASSLLTGGIADTQYF
J gene: TRBJ1-6; V gene: TRBV5-8; CDR3 protein: CASRTSGVSPLHF
J gene: TRBJ2-6; V gene: TRBV5-1; CDR3 protein: CASSPGRGGPGANVLTF
J gene: TRBJ1-2; V gene: TRBV30; CDR3 protein: CAWSVSRDYGYTF
J gene: TRBJ2-4; V gene: TRBV28; CDR3 protein: CASSYAGVSNIQYF
J gene: TRBJ2-1; V gene: TRBV28; CDR3 protein: CASSFQDGVVENEQFF
J gene: TRBJ1-5; V gene: TRBV28; CDR3 protein: CASSLNRGPLQPQHF
J gene: TRBJ1-2; V gene: TRBV6-1; CDR3 protein: CASSTGGDDYGYTF
J gene: TRBJ1-5; V gene: TRBV5-1; CDR3 protein: CASSLKSGSSNQPQHF
J gene: TRBJ2-7; V gene: TRBV28; CDR3 protein: CASNPLGPYFYEQYF
J gene: TRBJ2-7; V gene: TRBV3-1; CDR3 protein: CASSRLGDTGEQYF
J gene: TRBJ1-3; V gene: TRBV30; CDR3 protein: CAYLSGNTIYF